This T cell receptor beta chain was identified during a study of T cell changes during pregnancy in multiple sclerosis. The germline CDR1 and CDR2 sequences are MNHEY and SVGAGI. CDR3 length: 14 amino acids. The V gene end was trimmed by 7 bases and the J gene end by 5 bases; junction bases not matched to a gene: 9. Generated by immunoSEQ multiplex PCR, the TCRdb table keeps only in-frame clones and is missing some. The repertoire holds about 100,000 clones, with more than 85% as singletons. The sample was peripheral blood, taken in the second trimester of pregnancy. This chain joins TRBV6-5 and TRBJ2-7; 9 bases match TRBD2. The sequence was obtained from a female donor with multiple sclerosis, enrolled in a pregnancy study. CDR3 nucleotides: TGTGCCAGCAAGTCTCTAGCGGGAACGCACGAGCAGTACTTC. Protein: CASKSLAGTHEQYF.